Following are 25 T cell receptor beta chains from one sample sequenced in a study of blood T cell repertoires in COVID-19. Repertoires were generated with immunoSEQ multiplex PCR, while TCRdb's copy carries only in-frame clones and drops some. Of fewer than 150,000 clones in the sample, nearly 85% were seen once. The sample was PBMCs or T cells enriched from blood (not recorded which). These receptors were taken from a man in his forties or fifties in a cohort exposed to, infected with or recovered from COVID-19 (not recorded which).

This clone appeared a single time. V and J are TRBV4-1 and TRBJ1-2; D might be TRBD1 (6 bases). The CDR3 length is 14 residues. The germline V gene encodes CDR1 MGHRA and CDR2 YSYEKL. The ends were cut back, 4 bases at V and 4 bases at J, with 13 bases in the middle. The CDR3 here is CASSLIAGVYGYTF. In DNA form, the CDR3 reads TGCGCCAGCAGCCTTATAGCAGGGGTCTATGGCTACACCTTC.

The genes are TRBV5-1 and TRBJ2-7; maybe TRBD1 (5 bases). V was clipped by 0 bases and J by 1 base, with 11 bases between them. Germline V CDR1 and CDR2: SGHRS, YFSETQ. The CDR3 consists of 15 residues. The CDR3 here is CASSLGARESYEQYF. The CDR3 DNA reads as TGCGCCAGCAGCTTGGGGGCCAGGGAATCCTACGAGCAGTACTTC.

This CDR3 is CASKPSGGEQYF. CDR3 bases: TGTGCCAGCAAACCGTCGGGGGGTGAGCAGTACTTC. The gene calls are TRBV3-1 (or the pseudogene TRBV3-2) and TRBJ2-7; TRBD2 matches at 7 bases. The CDR3 runs to 12 residues. Trimming at V came to 7 bases and at J to 7 bases, leaving 7 bases not matched to a gene. Germline V lookup: CDR1 LGHDT, CDR2 YNNKEL (reference sequence).

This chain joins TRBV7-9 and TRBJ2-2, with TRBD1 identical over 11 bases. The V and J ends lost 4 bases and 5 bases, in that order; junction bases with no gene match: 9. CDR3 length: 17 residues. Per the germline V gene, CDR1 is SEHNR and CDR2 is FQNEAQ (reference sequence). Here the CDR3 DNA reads TGTGCCAGCAGCTGGCGTGGACAGGGGGCGGGGACCGGGGAGCTGTTTTTT. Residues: CASSWRGQGAGTGELFF.

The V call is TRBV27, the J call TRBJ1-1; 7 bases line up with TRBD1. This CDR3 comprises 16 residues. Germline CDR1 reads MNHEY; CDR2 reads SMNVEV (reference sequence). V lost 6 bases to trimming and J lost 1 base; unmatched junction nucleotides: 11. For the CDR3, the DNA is TGTGCCAGCAGCCCGACGACAGGGACGAGGAACACTGAAGCTTTCTTT. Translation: CASSPTTGTRNTEAFF.

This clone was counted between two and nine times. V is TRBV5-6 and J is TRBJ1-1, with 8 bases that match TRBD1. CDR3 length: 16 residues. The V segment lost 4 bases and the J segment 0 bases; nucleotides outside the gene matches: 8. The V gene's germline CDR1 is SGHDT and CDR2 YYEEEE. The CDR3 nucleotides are TGTGCCAGCAGCCCAGGGACAGGAGCCATGAACACTGAAGCTTTCTTT. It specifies CASSPGTGAMNTEAFF.

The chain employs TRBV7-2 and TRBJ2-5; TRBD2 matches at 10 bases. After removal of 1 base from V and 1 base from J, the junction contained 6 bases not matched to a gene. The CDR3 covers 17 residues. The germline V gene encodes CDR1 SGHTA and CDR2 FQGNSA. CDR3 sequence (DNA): TGTGCCAGCAGCTTAGGTGGTAGCGGGGGGTTCCAAGAGACCCAGTACTTC. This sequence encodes CASSLGGSGGFQETQYF.

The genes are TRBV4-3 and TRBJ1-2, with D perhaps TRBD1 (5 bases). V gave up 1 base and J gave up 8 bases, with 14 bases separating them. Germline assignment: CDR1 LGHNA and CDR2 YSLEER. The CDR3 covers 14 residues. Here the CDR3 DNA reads TGCGCCAGCAGCCAAGTGGAAGGGGCTCGGGGCTACACCTTC. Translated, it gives CASSQVEGARGYTF.

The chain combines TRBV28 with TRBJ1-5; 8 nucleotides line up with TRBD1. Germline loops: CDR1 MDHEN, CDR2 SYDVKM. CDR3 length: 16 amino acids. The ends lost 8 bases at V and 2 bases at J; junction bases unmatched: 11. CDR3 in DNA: TGTGCCAGCCGGACAGGGAGGCTGAGCGGCAATCAGCCCCAGCATTTT. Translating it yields CASRTGRLSGNQPQHF.

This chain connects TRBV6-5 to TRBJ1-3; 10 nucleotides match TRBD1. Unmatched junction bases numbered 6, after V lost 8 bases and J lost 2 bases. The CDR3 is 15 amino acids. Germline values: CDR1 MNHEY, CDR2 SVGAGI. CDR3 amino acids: CASGGTGETGNTIYF. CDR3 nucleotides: TGTGCCAGCGGAGGGACAGGGGAAACTGGAAACACCATATATTTT.

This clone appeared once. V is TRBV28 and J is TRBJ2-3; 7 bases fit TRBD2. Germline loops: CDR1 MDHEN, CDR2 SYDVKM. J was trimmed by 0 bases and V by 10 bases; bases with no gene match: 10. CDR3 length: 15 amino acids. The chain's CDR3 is CAIRASGSSTDTQYF. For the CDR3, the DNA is TGTGCCATCCGGGCTAGCGGTTCTAGCACAGATACGCAGTATTTT.

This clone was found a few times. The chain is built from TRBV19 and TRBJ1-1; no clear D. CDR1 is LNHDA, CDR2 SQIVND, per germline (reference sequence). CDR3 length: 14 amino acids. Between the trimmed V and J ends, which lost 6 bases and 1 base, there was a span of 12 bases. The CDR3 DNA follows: TGTGCCAGTAGCATGAGGGAGGGGAACACTGAAGCTTTCTTT. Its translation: CASSMREGNTEAFF.

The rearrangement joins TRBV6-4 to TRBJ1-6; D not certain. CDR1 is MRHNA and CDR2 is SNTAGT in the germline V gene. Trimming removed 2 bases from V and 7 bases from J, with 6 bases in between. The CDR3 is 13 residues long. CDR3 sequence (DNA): TGTGCCAGCAGTGACACCGGGAATTCACCCCTCCACTTT. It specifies CASSDTGNSPLHF.

The CDR3 here is CASSLGQGALLLRDEQFF. CDR3 nucleotide sequence: TGTGCCAGCAGCTTGGGGCAGGGGGCTCTCCTCCTTAGAGATGAGCAGTTCTTC. The chain couples TRBV5-5 to TRBJ2-1, with TRBD1 matching over 8 bases. Germline V lookup: CDR1 SGHKS, CDR2 YYEKEE (reference sequence). The CDR3 totals 18 residues. V shed 0 bases and J 8 bases; nucleotides not matched to a gene: 16.

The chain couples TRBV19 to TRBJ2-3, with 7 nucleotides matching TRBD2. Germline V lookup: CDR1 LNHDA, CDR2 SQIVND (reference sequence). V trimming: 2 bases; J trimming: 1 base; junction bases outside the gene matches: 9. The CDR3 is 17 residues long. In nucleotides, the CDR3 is TGTGCCAGTAGTATAATGGGAGGGCCCCGCGGCACAGATACGCAGTATTTT. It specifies CASSIMGGPRGTDTQYF.

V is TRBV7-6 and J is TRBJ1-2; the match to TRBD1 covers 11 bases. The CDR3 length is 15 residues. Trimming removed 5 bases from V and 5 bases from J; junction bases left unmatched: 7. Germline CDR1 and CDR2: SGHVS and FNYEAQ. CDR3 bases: TGTGCCAGCAGCCCAGGGACAGGGGGGCTTTATGGCTACACCTTC. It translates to CASSPGTGGLYGYTF.

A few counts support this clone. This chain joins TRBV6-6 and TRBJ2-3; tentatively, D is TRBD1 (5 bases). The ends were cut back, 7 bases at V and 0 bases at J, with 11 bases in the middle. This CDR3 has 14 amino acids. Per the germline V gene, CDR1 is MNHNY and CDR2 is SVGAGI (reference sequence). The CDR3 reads CASKVTASTDTQYF. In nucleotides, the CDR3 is TGTGCCAGCAAGGTGACAGCTAGCACAGATACGCAGTATTTT.

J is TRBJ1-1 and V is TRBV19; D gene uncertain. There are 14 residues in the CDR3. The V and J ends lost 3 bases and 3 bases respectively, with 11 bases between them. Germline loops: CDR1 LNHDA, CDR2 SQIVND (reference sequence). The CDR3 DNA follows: TGTGCCAGTAGTATTTGGGGAGTTGACACTGAAGCTTTCTTT. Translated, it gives CASSIWGVDTEAFF.

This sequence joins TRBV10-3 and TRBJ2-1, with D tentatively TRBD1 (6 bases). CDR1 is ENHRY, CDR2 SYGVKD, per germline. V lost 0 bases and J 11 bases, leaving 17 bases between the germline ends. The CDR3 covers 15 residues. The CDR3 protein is CAISESTGTPVQQFF. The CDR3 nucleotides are TGTGCCATCAGTGAGTCGACGGGGACACCCGTTCAGCAGTTCTTC.

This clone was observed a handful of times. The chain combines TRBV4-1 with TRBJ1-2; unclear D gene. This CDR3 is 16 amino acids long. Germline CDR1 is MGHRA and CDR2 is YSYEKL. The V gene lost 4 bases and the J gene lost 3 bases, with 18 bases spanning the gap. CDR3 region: CASSPKRETAYYGYTF. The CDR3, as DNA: TGCGCCAGCAGCCCCAAAAGGGAGACTGCTTACTATGGCTACACCTTC.

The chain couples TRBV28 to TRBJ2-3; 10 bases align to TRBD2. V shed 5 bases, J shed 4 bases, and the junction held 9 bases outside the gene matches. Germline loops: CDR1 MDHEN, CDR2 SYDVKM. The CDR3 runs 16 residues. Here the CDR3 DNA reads TGTGCCAGCAGTCCCCCTAGCGGGAGTTTCTCAGATACGCAGTATTTT. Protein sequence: CASSPPSGSFSDTQYF.

CDR3 coding DNA: TGTGCCAGTAGTATATGGGGAACAGGGGAATCACCCCTCCACTTT. Encoded protein: CASSIWGTGESPLHF. The chain recombines TRBV19 with TRBJ1-6; 7 bases align to TRBD1. In germline, CDR1 is LNHDA, CDR2 SQIVND (reference sequence). This CDR3 has 15 residues. V was pared by 2 bases and J by 10 bases, with 8 bases of the junction left unmatched. Drawing the rest from reference TRBV19 and TRBJ1-6, the complete variable domain is DGGITQSPKYLFRKEGQNVTLSCEQNLNHDAMYWYRQDPGQGLRLIYYSQIVNDFQKGDIAEGYSVSREKKESFPLTVTSAQKNPTAFYLCASSIWGTGESPLHFGNGTRLTVT.

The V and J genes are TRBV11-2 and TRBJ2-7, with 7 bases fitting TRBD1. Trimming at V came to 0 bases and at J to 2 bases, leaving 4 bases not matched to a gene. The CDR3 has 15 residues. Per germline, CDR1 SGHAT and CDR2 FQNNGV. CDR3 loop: CASSLEQGTPYEQYF. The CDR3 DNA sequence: TGTGCCAGCAGCTTAGAACAGGGGACCCCCTACGAGCAGTACTTC. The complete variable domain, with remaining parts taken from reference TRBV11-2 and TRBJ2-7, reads EAGVAQSPRYKIIEKRQSVAFWCNPISGHATLYWYQQILGQGPKLLIQFQNNGVVDDSQLPKDRFSAERLKGVDSTLKIQPAKLEDSAVYLCASSLEQGTPYEQYFGPGTRLTVT.

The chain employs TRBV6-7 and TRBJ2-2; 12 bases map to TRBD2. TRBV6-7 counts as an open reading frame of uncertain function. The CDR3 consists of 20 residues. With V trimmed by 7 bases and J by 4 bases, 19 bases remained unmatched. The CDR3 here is CASTPPWWTSGIDTTGELFF. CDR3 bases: TGTGCCAGCACTCCCCCCTGGTGGACTAGCGGGATAGATACCACCGGGGAGCTGTTTTTT.

CDR3 sequence (DNA): TGTGCCAGCAGTTACCCTAGCGGGGTGACCTACGAGCAGTACTTC. Translated, it gives CASSYPSGVTYEQYF. The chain is built from TRBV6-2 or TRBV6-3 and TRBJ2-7, with 9 bases fitting TRBD2. In germline, CDR1 is MNHEY, CDR2 SVGEGT. The CDR3 totals 15 residues. The V and J ends lost 2 bases and 2 bases, in that order; junction bases with no gene match: 4.